The clone carrying this T cell receptor beta chain was counted a few times. No antigen is known for it. Template switching by 5'RACE produced TCR cDNA, adding a universal primer site and UMIs. TCRdb re-derived calls from the 5' RACE reads in MiXCR, one entry per CDR3 protein. Among hundreds of thousands of distinct CDR3 sequences, less than 9.5% were seen once, and the ten largest hold over 3%. Trimming removed 6 bases from V and 8 bases from J; junction bases left unmatched: 9. CDR1 is SNHLY, CDR2 FYNNEI, per germline. The CDR3 consists of 13 residues. The data belong to a study of T cells after yellow fever vaccination. Study-level results: Bulk-population clonotypes that are abundant could appear as contaminants in FACS-sorted repertoires. A weaker but faster secondary response was observed, peaking on day 5 versus 15.

Sample: CD4+ T cells sorted from PBMCs, taken 5 days after the yellow fever booster vaccination. The origin of this receptor is a man between 18 and 29 years old who received the YFV17D yellow fever vaccine. V gene TRBV2 combines with J gene TRBJ1-2, with 7 nucleotides matching TRBD1. CDR3 residues: CASRGTAALGYTF. In DNA, the CDR3 is TGTGCCAGCAGGGGGACAGCAGCTCTGGGCTACACCTTC.